Following are 27 T cell receptor beta chains from one sample sequenced in a study of graft-versus-host responses after intestinal transplantation. These receptors' targets are unknown. Libraries were prepared by immunoSEQ multiplex PCR; TCRdb keeps only in-frame clonotypes and omits some of them. The sample has roughly 120,000 clones; 90% to 95% are singletons. The sample was unstimulated CD8+ T cells sorted from spleen or lymph node cells, taken before transplant. All receptors come from a human donor who was the organ donor for an intestinal transplant.

The rearrangement links TRBV28 to TRBJ1-2; TRBD1 might be the D (5 bases). This CDR3 contains 13 residues. Per germline, CDR1 MDHEN and CDR2 SYDVKM. V dropped 3 bases and J dropped 8 bases, with 13 bases sitting between them. CDR3 nucleotide sequence: TGTGCCAGCAGTTTCAGGGTGGTAGAAGGCTACACCTTC. Its translation: CASSFRVVEGYTF.

The genes are TRBV27 and TRBJ2-7; the D gene could be TRBD1 or TRBD2 (5 bases each). V was trimmed by 4 bases and J by 5 bases, leaving 18 bases between them. CDR3 length equals 15 residues. Per germline, CDR1 MNHEY and CDR2 SMNVEV (reference sequence). The CDR3 here is CASSSVRDGLHEQYF. The CDR3 nucleotides read TGTGCCAGCAGTTCAGTACGGGACGGCCTCCACGAGCAGTACTTC.

This chain joins TRBV18 and TRBJ2-5, with D possibly matching TRBD2 (6 bases). The germline V gene has CDR1 KGHSH and CDR2 LQKENI. V shed 5 bases and J shed 5 bases, with 27 bases lying between them. This CDR3 contains 18 residues. CDR3 nucleotide sequence: TGTGCCAGCTCATCCTCTGGCCTACTAGCTGGTGAAGGGGAGACCCAGTACTTC. This codes for CASSSSGLLAGEGETQYF.

This clone was picked up one time. The chain has TRBV4-1 and TRBJ2-2; TRBD1 matches at 8 bases. Germline V gives CDR1 MGHRA, CDR2 YSYEKL. The CDR3 contains 14 residues. Losses at the gene ends were 4 bases for V and 4 bases for J; bases not matched to a gene: 2. CDR3 in amino acids: CASSPGQVTGELFF. For the CDR3, the DNA is TGCGCCAGCAGCCCGGGACAGGTCACCGGGGAGCTGTTTTTT.

J is TRBJ2-7 and V is TRBV28; 10 bases are shared with TRBD2. Germline V lookup: CDR1 MDHEN, CDR2 SYDVKM. V lost 1 base and J lost 6; bases outside the gene matches: 3. The length of the CDR3 is 14 residues. The CDR3 loop is CASSLFLAGVEQYF. CDR3 nucleotide sequence: TGTGCCAGCAGTTTATTCCTAGCGGGAGTCGAGCAGTACTTC.

The J gene is TRBJ2-1, the V gene TRBV10-1; D ambiguous. V was trimmed by 2 bases and J by 8 bases, leaving 10 bases between them. The CDR3 has 13 amino acids. CDR1 and CDR2 (germline): WNHNN, SYGVQD (reference sequence). The CDR3 reads CASSEVGKDEQFF. CDR3 DNA sequence: TGCGCCAGCAGTGAGGTGGGGAAGGATGAGCAGTTCTTC.

The V gene is TRBV7-6, the J gene TRBJ2-3; the D gene is possibly TRBD1 (6 bases). CDR3 length: 16 residues. Germline loops: CDR1 SGHVS, CDR2 FNYEAQ. V was cut by 5 bases and J by 5 bases, with 20 bases left in between. The CDR3: CASSPVLTGGEDTQYF. The CDR3 coding sequence is TGTGCCAGCAGCCCCGTACTGACAGGTGGGGAAGATACGCAGTATTTT.

Turning to this clone: Other DNA sequences of this sample code for an identical CDR3. This chain's CDR3 is CASSFVGQGPDTQYF. The CDR3, as DNA: TGTGCCAGCAGCTTCGTGGGCCAGGGACCGGATACGCAGTATTTT. The V and J genes are TRBV5-4 and TRBJ2-3, with D possibly being TRBD1 or TRBD2 (5 bases each). V was clipped by 2 bases and J by 6 bases, with 16 bases between them. The V gene's germline CDR1 is SGHNT and CDR2 YYREEE (reference sequence). The CDR3 sequence is 15 residues long. Using reference TRBV5-4 and TRBJ2-3 for the parts outside the CDR3, the full variable domain is ETGVTQSPTHLIKTRGQQVTLRCSSQSGHNTVSWYQQALGQGPQFIFQYYREEENGRGNFPPRFSGLQFPNYSSELNVNALELDDSALYLCASSFVGQGPDTQYFGPGTRLTVL.

V usage is TRBV11-2 and J usage is TRBJ2-1, with 8 positions matching TRBD2. The CDR3 is 18 residues long. V dropped 2 bases and J dropped 5; count of bases not matched to a gene: 14. The germline V gene has CDR1 SGHAT and CDR2 FQNNGV. CDR3 amino acids: CASSLILAGPTANNEQFF. The CDR3 bases are TGTGCCAGCAGCTTAATCCTAGCGGGCCCCACCGCTAACAATGAGCAGTTCTTC. Looking up the rest from reference TRBV11-2 and TRBJ2-1 gives the full variable domain: EAGVAQSPRYKIIEKRQSVAFWCNPISGHATLYWYQQILGQGPKLLIQFQNNGVVDDSQLPKDRFSAERLKGVDSTLKIQPAKLEDSAVYLCASSLILAGPTANNEQFFGPGTRLTVL.

This chain links TRBV7-9 with TRBJ2-7, with D tentatively TRBD1 (6 bases). The germline gives CDR1 SEHNR, CDR2 FQNEAQ (reference sequence). This CDR3 comprises 14 residues. Trimming cost V 5 bases and J 6 bases, with 17 bases left between them. The CDR3 here is CASSGRTMGAEQYF. The CDR3, as DNA: TGTGCCAGCAGCGGCCGGACCATGGGGGCCGAGCAGTACTTC.

The chain carries TRBV11-2 and TRBJ2-3, with D possibly TRBD2 on 6 matching bases. The length of the CDR3 is 17 residues. With 5 bases removed from V and 2 bases from J, the gap between germline ends came to 20 bases. The germline V gene has CDR1 SGHAT and CDR2 FQNNGV. The CDR3 DNA reads as TGTGCCAGCAGCCGCCGGAATAGCGGAACTTCCACAGATACGCAGTATTTT. Its translation is CASSRRNSGTSTDTQYF.

A single count supports this clone. The gene calls are TRBV28 and TRBJ1-2; D remains unclear. The CDR3 is 14 amino acids. Trimming shortened V by 6 bases and J by 6 bases, and 17 bases separated the two germline ends. CDR1 and CDR2 (germline): MDHEN, SYDVKM. The CDR3 coding sequence is TGTGCCAGCAGGAATTCAGCGCCGGTGAATGGCTACACCTTC. It codes for CASRNSAPVNGYTF.

The rearrangement links TRBV28 to TRBJ2-3; D not certain. Trimming left V 3 bases short and J 2 bases short, with 9 bases between. This CDR3 has 14 residues. Germline V lookup: CDR1 MDHEN, CDR2 SYDVKM. The chain's CDR3 is CASSLEKNTDTQYF. CDR3 coding DNA: TGTGCCAGCAGTTTGGAGAAGAACACAGATACGCAGTATTTT.

The chain is built from TRBV5-1 and TRBJ1-1, with 8 bases that match TRBD1. The germline CDR1 and CDR2 sequences are SGHRS and YFSETQ. V trimming: 1 base; J trimming: 4 bases; junction bases outside the gene matches: 0. This CDR3 region has 13 residues. CDR3 DNA: TGCGCCAGCAGCTTGACAGGGGGCACTGAAGCTTTCTTT. Encoded protein: CASSLTGGTEAFF. Looking up the rest from reference TRBV5-1 and TRBJ1-1 gives the full variable domain: KAGVTQTPRYLIKTRGQQVTLSCSPISGHRSVSWYQQTPGQGLQFLFEYFSETQRNKGNFPGRFSGRQFSNSRSEMNVSTLELGDSALYLCASSLTGGTEAFFGQGTRLTVV.

The chain uses TRBV6-1 and TRBJ1-2, with D maybe TRBD1 (5 bases). Germline-derived CDR1 and CDR2 are MNHNS and SASEGT. The germline V and J ends were trimmed by 6 bases and 8 bases, with 22 bases remaining between them. This CDR3 is built from 15 residues. CDR3 in DNA: TGTGCCAGCAGGGATACCTACTATGGGGGGGACGGCTACACCTTC. Its translation is CASRDTYYGGDGYTF.

The chain carries TRBV2 and TRBJ1-1; D gene uncertain. V dropped 2 bases and J dropped 11 bases, with 15 bases sitting between them. The CDR3 extends over 13 amino acids. Per the germline V gene, CDR1 is SNHLY and CDR2 is FYNNEI. DNA of the CDR3: TGTGCCAGCAGTGAAAATCTTGGAGGTGGTGCTTTCTTT. Translation gives CASSENLGGGAFF.

The CDR3: CASSLWGQPQHF. The CDR3 nucleotides are TGTGCCAGCTCACTTTGGGGTCAGCCCCAGCATTTT. The chain recombines TRBV18 with TRBJ1-5; the D is unclear. Germline assignment: CDR1 KGHSH and CDR2 LQKENI. The CDR3 has 12 amino acids. The ends were cut back, 4 bases at V and 6 bases at J, with 7 bases in the middle. The full variable domain, completed using reference TRBV18 and TRBJ1-5, is NAGVMQNPRHLVRRRGQEARLRCSPMKGHSHVYWYRQLPEEGLKFMVYLQKENIIDESGMPKERFSAEFPKEGPSILRIQQVVRGDSAAYFCASSLWGQPQHFGDGTRLSIL.

V is TRBV7-2 and J is TRBJ2-7; D gene uncertain. The germline CDR1 and CDR2 sequences are SGHTA and FQGNSA. This CDR3 spans 12 amino acids. The V end lost 7 bases, the J end lost 0 bases, and 7 bases lay between the germline ends. In DNA, the CDR3 is TGTGCCAGCACGGATCACTCCTACGAGCAGTACTTC. This translates into CASTDHSYEQYF.

V gene TRBV28 combines with J gene TRBJ1-5, with a weak D call TRBD1 (5 bases). This CDR3 contains 16 residues. V was trimmed by 7 bases and J by 3 bases, leaving 19 bases between them. Germline loops: CDR1 MDHEN, CDR2 SYDVKM. As DNA, the CDR3 is TGTGCCAGCATGGTACGACGGGTCAGGGCCAATCAGCCCCAGCATTTT. It codes for CASMVRRVRANQPQHF.

This rearrangement joins TRBV7-9 to TRBJ2-7, with D unresolved. CDR3 length equals 11 residues. Germline V gives CDR1 SEHNR, CDR2 FQNEAQ (reference sequence). V was clipped by 1 base and J by 3 bases, with 1 base between them. CDR3 DNA sequence: TGTGCCAGCAGCTTAGACTACGAGCAGTACTTC. Protein product: CASSLDYEQYF.

V is TRBV2 and J is TRBJ1-2, with 10 bases that match TRBD1. V shed 6 bases and J 0 bases; nucleotides not matched to a gene: 10. The CDR3 is 17 amino acids. The germline gives CDR1 SNHLY, CDR2 FYNNEI. The CDR3 coding sequence is TGTGCCAGCAGATGGGCGGACAGGGGGAGTGCTAACTATGGCTACACCTTC. It is translated as CASRWADRGSANYGYTF.

The J gene is TRBJ1-1, the V gene TRBV30; weak D call: TRBD1 (5 bases). The germline V and J ends were trimmed by 1 base and 4 bases, with 10 bases remaining between them. The V gene's germline CDR1 is GTSNPN and CDR2 SVGIG (reference sequence). The CDR3 loop spans 13 amino acids. CDR3 in amino acids: CAWSADGGTEAFF. CDR3 DNA: TGTGCCTGGAGTGCCGACGGGGGCACTGAAGCTTTCTTT.

The chain joins TRBV12-5 to TRBJ2-7; tentative D call: TRBD2 (6 bases). The CDR3 sequence is 14 residues long. Trimming removed 1 base from V and 0 bases from J, with 7 bases in between. CDR1 is LGHNT, CDR2 FRNRAP, per germline. CDR3 in DNA: TGTGCTAGTGGTTTGGCGACTAGCTCCTACGAGCAGTACTTC. This gives the protein CASGLATSSYEQYF. The whole variable domain, filled in from reference TRBV12-5 and TRBJ2-7, reads DARVTQTPRHKVTEMGQEVTMRCQPILGHNTVFWYRQTMMQGLELLAYFRNRAPLDDSGMPKDRFSAEMPDATLATLKIQPSEPRDSAVYFCASGLATSSYEQYFGPGTRLTVT.

A few counts support this clone. The chain is built from TRBV6-6 and TRBJ1-1, with a tentative D call TRBD1 (5 bases). V dropped 6 bases and J dropped 7 bases, with 21 bases sitting between them. The germline gives CDR1 MNHNY, CDR2 SVGAGI (reference sequence). This CDR3 is 15 amino acids long. The CDR3 DNA reads TGTGCCAGCAGCCCCCACGGGGATGGGGACGGTGAAGCTTTCTTT. Protein product: CASSPHGDGDGEAFF.

V gene TRBV7-8 combines with J gene TRBJ2-3, with D possibly being TRBD2 (6 bases). The ends were cut back, 4 bases at V and 5 bases at J, with 16 bases in the middle. Germline loops: CDR1 SGHVS, CDR2 FQNEAQ. The length of the CDR3 is 15 residues. The CDR3 sequence: CASSSRDWGVDTQYF. CDR3 in DNA: TGTGCCAGCAGCTCGAGGGACTGGGGAGTAGATACGCAGTATTTT.

V gene TRBV10-3 combines with J gene TRBJ1-2; D is possibly TRBD1 (6 bases). V dropped 6 bases and J dropped 3 bases, with 17 bases sitting between them. The CDR3 has 15 residues. Germline V lookup: CDR1 ENHRY, CDR2 SYGVKD. The CDR3 nucleotides read TGTGCCATCAGCGGGAGGACAGACGGCCACTATGGCTACACCTTC. This translates into CAISGRTDGHYGYTF.

V gene TRBV5-6 combines with J gene TRBJ2-3; D gene ambiguous. The CDR3 is 12 amino acids. V was trimmed by 0 bases and J by 2 bases, leaving 1 base between them. Germline CDR1 reads SGHDT; CDR2 reads YYEEEE. The CDR3 is CASSLATDTQYF. The CDR3 nucleotides read TGTGCCAGCAGCTTGGCCACAGATACGCAGTATTTT. The full variable domain, with the rest looked up from reference TRBV5-6 and TRBJ2-3, is DAGVTQSPTHLIKTRGQQVTLRCSPKSGHDTVSWYQQALGQGPQFIFQYYEEEERQRGNFPDRFSGHQFPNYSSELNVNALLLGDSALYLCASSLATDTQYFGPGTRLTVL.